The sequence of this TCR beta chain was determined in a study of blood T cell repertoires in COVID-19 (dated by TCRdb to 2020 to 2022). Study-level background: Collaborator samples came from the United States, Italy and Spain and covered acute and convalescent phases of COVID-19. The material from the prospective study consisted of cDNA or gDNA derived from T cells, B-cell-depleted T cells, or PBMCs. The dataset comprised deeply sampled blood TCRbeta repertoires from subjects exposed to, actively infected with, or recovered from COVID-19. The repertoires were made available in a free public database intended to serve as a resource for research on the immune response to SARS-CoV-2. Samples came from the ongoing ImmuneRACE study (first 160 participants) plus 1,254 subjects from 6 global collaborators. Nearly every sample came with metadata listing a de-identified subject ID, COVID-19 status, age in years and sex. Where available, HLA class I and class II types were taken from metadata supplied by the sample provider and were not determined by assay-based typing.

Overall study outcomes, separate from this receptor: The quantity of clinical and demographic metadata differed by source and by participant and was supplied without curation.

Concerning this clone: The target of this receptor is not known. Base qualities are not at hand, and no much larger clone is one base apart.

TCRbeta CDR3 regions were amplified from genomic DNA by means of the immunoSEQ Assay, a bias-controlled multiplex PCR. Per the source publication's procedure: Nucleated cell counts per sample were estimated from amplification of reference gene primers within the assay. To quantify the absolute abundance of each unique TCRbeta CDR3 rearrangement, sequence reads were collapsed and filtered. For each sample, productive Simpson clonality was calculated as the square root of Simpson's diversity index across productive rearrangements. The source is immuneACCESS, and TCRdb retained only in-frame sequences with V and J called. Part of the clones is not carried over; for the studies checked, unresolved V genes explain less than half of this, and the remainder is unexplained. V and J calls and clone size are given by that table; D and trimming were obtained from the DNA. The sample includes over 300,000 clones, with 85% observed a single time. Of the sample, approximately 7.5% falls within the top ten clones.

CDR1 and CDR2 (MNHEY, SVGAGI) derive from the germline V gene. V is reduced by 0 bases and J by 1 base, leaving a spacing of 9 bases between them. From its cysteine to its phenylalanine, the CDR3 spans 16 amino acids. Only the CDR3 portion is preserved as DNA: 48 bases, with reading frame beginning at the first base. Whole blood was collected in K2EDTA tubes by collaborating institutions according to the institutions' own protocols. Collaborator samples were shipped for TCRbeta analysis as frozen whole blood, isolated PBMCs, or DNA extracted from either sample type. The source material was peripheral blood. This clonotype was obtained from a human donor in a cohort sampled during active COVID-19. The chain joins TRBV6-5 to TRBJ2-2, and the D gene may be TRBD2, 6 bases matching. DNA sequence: TGTGCCAGCAGTTACTCCGGGAGCCGGAACACCGGGGAGCTGTTTTTT. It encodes CASSYSGSRNTGELFF.